This TCR beta chain was identified in a study of shared clonotypes between healthy human individuals. Study results and caveats: Sample collection involved blood only; tissue repertoires are likely different.

Donors comprised only Caucasian adults living in Nashville, Tennessee. The protocol was immunoSEQ multiplex PCR, while the TCRdb copy is restricted to in-frame clones and leaves out a portion. The sample has about 490,000 clones, over 60% seen once. Concerning this clone itself: The antigen remains unidentified.

Germline V gene sequence: CDR1 SGHVS, CDR2 FNYEAQ. The CDR3 consists of 15 residues. Trimming took 5 bases from V and 7 from J, leaving 20 bases between them. The receptor was derived from a middle-aged woman in good health. Some clones in this sample may be carry-over from other donors' samples. The rearrangement uses TRBV7-6 and TRBJ2-5; possibly TRBD1 for D (7 bases). The specimen was PBMCs. Written as DNA, the CDR3 is TGTGCCAGCAGCGTAAGGCGGGACAGCGTGGGGACCCAGTACTTC. This translates into CASSVRRDSVGTQYF.